This TCR beta chain was identified in a study of cytomegalovirus exposure and HLA in healthy donors. Profiled with immunoSEQ multiplex PCR; TCRdb holds only in-frame clones, not every one. The table lists some 350,000 clones, about nine tenths of them singletons, with approximately 1.2% in the top ten. The germline V and J ends were trimmed by 1 base and 0 bases, with 10 bases remaining between them. This CDR3 comprises 16 residues. CDR1 and CDR2 from the germline V gene are SGHAT and FQNNGV. Points from the study as a whole: In the 95 to 150 validation repertoires, a later analysis found that first-cohort TCR clusters tended to co-occur.

For this clone: As yet, its antigen is unknown.

The sequence came from a woman aged 25-40 years in good health and CMV-seropositive. Input material: PBMCs. The rearrangement joins TRBV11-2 to TRBJ1-3; no definite D call. The CDR3 here is CASSLVPGLSGNTIYF. The CDR3 nucleotides are TGTGCCAGCAGCTTAGTTCCAGGACTCTCTGGAAACACCATATATTTT.